This T cell receptor beta chain was captured by sequencing in a study of blood T cell repertoires in COVID-19. Study context: Whether acute or convalescent, the COVID-19 samples came from the United States, Italy and Spain.

The germline gives CDR1 SGHDT, CDR2 YYEEEE. V lost 4 bases, J lost 0 bases, and 14 bases lay in between. The CDR3 covers 16 residues. TCRdb's copy holds only in-frame clones and misses some; the assay was immunoSEQ multiplex PCR. The sample shows 150,000 or so clones, over 80% of them seen only once. The source material was PBMCs or T cells enriched from blood (not recorded which). This receptor was identified in a man in his sixties or seventies who had been exposed to COVID-19. V usage is TRBV5-6 and J usage is TRBJ1-3, with D possibly being TRBD1 (6 bases). The DNA for the CDR3 is TGTGCCAGCAGCCTAATGACAGGAACCTCTGGAAACACCATATATTTT. The encoded protein is CASSLMTGTSGNTIYF.